The clone carrying this T cell receptor (beta chain) was found a few times. Antigen specificity is unknown. The data were obtained in a study of post-analysis software for immune sequencing data. Study observations and caveats: With TRBV5-6, TRBV5-1 and TRBV20-1 included, five TRBV segments were more frequent in patients than in controls.

The CDR3 consists of 10 residues. Germline CDR1 is ENHRY and CDR2 is SYGVKD. V lost 11 bases, J lost 7 bases, and 11 bases lay in between. Sequencing libraries made from TCR beta cDNA carried unique molecular identifiers. TCRdb itself ran the PCR reads through MiXCR, one entry per CDR3 protein. The data hold 800,000 to 950,000 distinct CDR3 sequences, with about 50% observed a single time. The sequence came from a girl between 10 and 17 years old with multiple sclerosis. The V gene is TRBV10-3, the J gene TRBJ2-5; D gene uncertain. Sequences were obtained from blood. This CDR3 reads CAFPIGTQYF. CDR3 DNA sequence: TGTGCCTTTCCAATAGGGACCCAGTACTTC.